Here is one T cell receptor beta chain with its context. The germline V gene encodes CDR1 SNHLY and CDR2 FYNNEI. The junction had 4 bases not matched to a gene; V was cut back by 9 bases and J by 2 bases. The CDR3 consists of 13 residues. This record comes from a study of technical replicates of blood from several donors. Some clones are missing from TCRdb's copy, which holds only in-frame ones; the method was immunoSEQ multiplex PCR. This sample carries some 93,000 clones, approximately 95% of them seen once, and the ten largest clones take over 0.25%. Input material: T cells isolated from PBMCs. The receptor was isolated from a human donor in good health. The genes are TRBV2 and TRBJ1-3; 7 bases map to TRBD1. The CDR3 DNA is TGTGCCAGTACACAGGGGCCTGGAAACACCATATATTTT. Protein product: CASTQGPGNTIYF.